The 29 T cell receptor beta chains listed next were all sequenced from one sample in a study of blood T cell repertoires in COVID-19. Data came from immunoSEQ multiplex PCR; TCRdb stores just in-frame clones and leaves some out. Of some 130,000 clones in the sample, roughly 88% were seen once. The sequencing sample was made of peripheral blood. These receptors were taken from a man aged 70-80 years with active COVID-19.

The CDR3 region is CASSEWTGDGKLFF. The CDR3 region has the DNA TGTGCCAGCAGTGAGTGGACAGGGGACGGAAAACTGTTTTTT. This chain joins TRBV2 and TRBJ1-4; 9 bases agree with TRBD1. The CDR3 extends over 14 amino acids. Looked up from germline, CDR1 is SNHLY and CDR2 is FYNNEI. Germline trimming cut 3 bases from V and 10 bases from J; bases unmatched to any gene: 6.

The gene calls are TRBV4-1 and TRBJ2-3; a possible D gene is TRBD1 (5 bases). Germline lookup yields CDR1 MGHRA and CDR2 YSYEKL. Trimming left V 0 bases short and J 5 bases short, with 18 bases between. This CDR3 has 17 amino acids. CDR3 sequence reads: CASSQDRGQGIRDTQYF. The DNA of the CDR3 is TGCGCCAGCAGCCAAGATCGAGGCCAGGGCATCAGAGATACGCAGTATTTT.

The rearrangement uses TRBV28 and TRBJ1-2, with 8 bases aligning to TRBD1. Looked up from germline, CDR1 is MDHEN and CDR2 is SYDVKM. The CDR3 extends over 14 amino acids. Trimming at V came to 5 bases and at J to 7 bases, leaving 9 bases not matched to a gene. Written as DNA, the CDR3 is TGTGCCAGCAGTACGGGACAGGCAATAGCTGGCTACACCTTC. Translated, it gives CASSTGQAIAGYTF.

CDR3 sequence reads: CASSVSGQGYGGYTF. CDR3 DNA: TGTGCCAGCAGCGTCTCGGGACAGGGGTATGGTGGCTACACCTTC. This sequence joins TRBV9 and TRBJ1-2, with 10 bases identical to TRBD1. This CDR3 spans 15 amino acids. Germline V gene sequence: CDR1 SGDLS, CDR2 YYNGEE. V was pared by 2 bases and J by 7 bases, with 8 bases of the junction left unmatched.

The V and J genes are TRBV11-2 and TRBJ2-5; TRBD2 matches 8 bases. There are 16 residues in the CDR3. Germline trimming cut 3 bases from V and 2 bases from J; bases unmatched to any gene: 8. The germline V gene has CDR1 SGHAT and CDR2 FQNNGV. CDR3 region: CASSFGKRESQETQYF. Here the CDR3 DNA reads TGTGCCAGCAGCTTCGGGAAGCGGGAGTCGCAAGAGACCCAGTACTTC.

This clone was found a few times. The chain links TRBV6-5 to TRBJ2-2; D unclear. The CDR3 length is 13 residues. Germline V gene lookup returns CDR1 MNHEY and CDR2 SVGAGI. The ends were cut back, 10 bases at V and 6 bases at J, with 15 bases in the middle. The CDR3 coding sequence is TGTGCCACCTCCTTCTACGTTCCCGGGGAGCTGTTTTTT. Translation gives CATSFYVPGELFF.

CDR3 region: CASSQGLAGGKDTQYF. The DNA of the CDR3 is TGTGCCAGCAGTCAGGGACTAGCGGGAGGGAAAGATACGCAGTATTTT. The rearrangement links TRBV2 to TRBJ2-3, with 16 positions matching TRBD2. Trimming removed 5 bases from V and 5 bases from J; junction bases left unmatched: 4. This CDR3 is built from 16 residues. Germline CDR1 is SNHLY and CDR2 is FYNNEI.

The chain joins TRBV28 to TRBJ1-5; perhaps TRBD1 as D (5 bases). The CDR3 is made up of 15 amino acids. Trimming stripped 3 bases from V and 4 bases from J, with 13 bases between. The germline V gene encodes CDR1 MDHEN and CDR2 SYDVKM. CDR3 nucleotide sequence: TGTGCCAGCAGTTTCCGGGCCGGGGGAAATCAGCCCCAGCATTTT. This translates into CASSFRAGGNQPQHF.

The chain is built from TRBV5-1 and TRBJ2-1; D might be TRBD2 (6 bases). Trimming cost V 4 bases and J 6 bases, with 14 bases left between them. Germline assignment: CDR1 SGHRS and CDR2 YFSETQ. CDR3 length: 14 residues. The CDR3, as DNA: TGCGCCAGCAGCGCCGGGAGTGCGGGCAATGAGCAGTTCTTC. Protein product: CASSAGSAGNEQFF.

V gene TRBV5-4 combines with J gene TRBJ2-3; 8 positions agree with TRBD2. CDR1 and CDR2 (germline): SGHNT, YYREEE (reference sequence). This CDR3 is 13 amino acids long. V lost 4 bases to trimming and J lost 6 bases; unmatched junction nucleotides: 4. The CDR3 loop is CASSARLADTQYF. The CDR3 DNA follows: TGTGCCAGCAGCGCCAGACTAGCGGATACGCAGTATTTT.

The J gene is TRBJ1-1, the V gene TRBV3-1 (or the pseudogene TRBV3-2), with 9 bases aligning to TRBD1. The CDR3 is made up of 17 amino acids. Unmatched junction bases numbered 8, after V lost 1 base and J lost 2 bases. Germline lookup yields CDR1 LGHDT and CDR2 YNNKEL (reference sequence). CDR3 nucleotides: TGTGCCAGCAGCCAAGGGACAGGGGTTCTAAGAAACACTGAAGCTTTCTTT. Its protein is CASSQGTGVLRNTEAFF.

This clone was observed a single time. The chain has TRBV5-8 and TRBJ1-2; D ambiguous. The CDR3 has 14 residues. The V end lost 2 bases, the J end lost 2 bases, and 10 bases lay between the germline ends. CDR1 SGHTS and CDR2 YDEGEE come from the germline V gene. The CDR3 region has the DNA TGTGCCAGCAGCTTCCAATCGGAGAACTATGGCTACACCTTC. It specifies CASSFQSENYGYTF. The full variable domain, completed using reference TRBV5-8 and TRBJ1-2, is EAGVTQSPTHLIKTRGQQATLRCSPISGHTSVYWYQQALGLGLQFLLWYDEGEERNRGNFPPRFSGRQFPNYSSELNVNALELEDSALYLCASSFQSENYGYTFGSGTRLTVV.

This clone was recorded a few times. The chain carries TRBV4-1 and TRBJ2-7, with 10 bases that match TRBD1. The CDR3 extends over 15 amino acids. The germline gives CDR1 MGHRA, CDR2 YSYEKL. Trimming took 5 bases from V and 0 from J; bases not matched to a gene: 4. CDR3 DNA: TGCGCCAGCAGCTTCGGGACAGGGGTCTCCTACGAGCAGTACTTC. This gives the protein CASSFGTGVSYEQYF.

The chain is built from TRBV7-2 and TRBJ2-7, with D perhaps matching TRBD1 (6 bases). V was trimmed by 3 bases and J by 4 bases, leaving 16 bases between them. This CDR3 has 15 residues. CDR1 is SGHTA and CDR2 is FQGNSA in the germline V gene. CDR3 DNA: TGTGCCAGCAGCTTTTCAGGGGTCCCTACTTACGAGCAGTACTTC. This translates into CASSFSGVPTYEQYF.

This chain joins TRBV21-1 and TRBJ2-7; the table's TRBD2 call for D was not verified on the DNA. TRBV21-1 is annotated as a pseudogene. This CDR3 is built from 17 residues. This CDR3 reads CASSKFGRLAPSYEQYF. CDR3 sequence (DNA): TGTGCCAGCAGCAAATTCGGCAGGCTAGCCCCCTCCTACGAGCAGTACTTC.

The rearrangement joins TRBV9 to TRBJ2-3, with D tentatively TRBD2 (7 bases). The CDR3 runs 18 residues. The germline V gene encodes CDR1 SGDLS and CDR2 YYNGEE. V lost 0 bases and J 1 base, leaving 18 bases between the germline ends. The CDR3 reads CASSVGGGIALGTDTQYF. The CDR3 DNA reads as TGTGCCAGCAGCGTAGGGGGGGGCATAGCGTTAGGCACAGATACGCAGTATTTT.

V gene TRBV28 combines with J gene TRBJ1-2, with D tentatively TRBD1 (6 bases). The length of the CDR3 is 17 residues. The germline CDR1 and CDR2 sequences are MDHEN and SYDVKM. V lost 5 bases, J lost 0 bases, and 19 bases lay in between. The CDR3 loop reads CASSPQGPTDTNYGYTF. Written as DNA, the CDR3 is TGTGCCAGCAGTCCTCAGGGGCCCACCGATACTAACTATGGCTACACCTTC.

The rearrangement joins TRBV19 to TRBJ2-7; TRBD1 aligns across 7 bases. The CDR3 length is 13 residues. The ends lost 3 bases at V and 5 bases at J; junction bases unmatched: 4. Germline CDR1 LNHDA, CDR2 SQIVND (reference sequence). CDR3 residues: CASSIGTGDEQYF. CDR3 nucleotide sequence: TGTGCCAGTAGTATCGGCACAGGGGACGAGCAGTACTTC.

This sequence joins TRBV7-6 and TRBJ2-7; 10 nucleotides match TRBD1. This CDR3 is built from 14 residues. Trimming cost V 6 bases and J 3 bases; bases outside gene matches: 5. The germline V gene encodes CDR1 SGHVS and CDR2 FNYEAQ. CDR3 DNA sequence: TGTGCCAGCAGTCCGGACAGGGGGAGCTACGAGCAGTACTTC. This codes for CASSPDRGSYEQYF.

This clone was seen once. This chain joins TRBV2 and TRBJ1-1; TRBD1 agrees at 8 bases. The CDR3 has 14 residues. Germline CDR1 SNHLY, CDR2 FYNNEI. The V and J ends lost 7 bases and 10 bases, in that order; junction bases with no gene match: 14. The CDR3 coding sequence is TGTGCCAGCATCAGAAGCATTCAGGGGGCCGGAGCTTTCTTT. This codes for CASIRSIQGAGAFF.

The chain is built from TRBV2 and TRBJ2-1; a possible D gene is TRBD1 (5 bases). The CDR3 contains 15 residues. Trimming took 6 bases from V and 6 from J, leaving 18 bases between them. Per germline, CDR1 SNHLY and CDR2 FYNNEI. The CDR3 is CASSAPQGAGNEQFF. The CDR3, as DNA: TGTGCCAGCAGCGCCCCCCAGGGTGCAGGCAATGAGCAGTTCTTC.

The J gene is TRBJ1-1, the V gene TRBV28; 7 nucleotides align to TRBD1. V lost 5 bases to trimming and J lost 7 bases; unmatched junction nucleotides: 10. This CDR3 has 14 amino acids. Germline lookup yields CDR1 MDHEN and CDR2 SYDVKM. CDR3: CASSPRQGRGEAFF. The DNA of the CDR3 is TGTGCCAGCAGTCCACGACAGGGCCGGGGTGAAGCTTTCTTT.

The chain has TRBV5-1 and TRBJ2-7; 7 nucleotides line up with TRBD1. In germline, CDR1 is SGHRS, CDR2 YFSETQ. With 4 bases clipped from V and 8 bases from J, the junction kept 9 bases outside the gene matches. The CDR3 totals 13 residues. The CDR3 sequence is CASSDRDLRKQYF. CDR3 nucleotides: TGCGCCAGCAGCGACAGGGATCTACGCAAGCAGTACTTC.

This clone was seen a single time. The rearrangement joins TRBV2 to TRBJ2-3; TRBD1 matches 8 bases. Germline CDR1 is SNHLY and CDR2 is FYNNEI. This CDR3 contains 16 residues. Germline trimming cut 4 bases from V and 5 bases from J; bases unmatched to any gene: 11. The CDR3 bases are TGTGCCAGCAGTGGGGGACAGGTTACAGCCCGAGATACGCAGTATTTT. Translation gives CASSGGQVTARDTQYF.

The chain carries TRBV27 and TRBJ1-6; TRBD1 might be the D (5 bases). CDR1 MNHEY and CDR2 SMNVEV come from the germline V gene (reference sequence). Trimming shortened V by 8 bases and J by 10 bases, and 12 bases separated the two germline ends. The CDR3 covers 12 residues. CDR3 DNA sequence: TGTGCCAGCCAGGGTTTCGGATCACCCCTCCACTTT. This translates into CASQGFGSPLHF.

This clone was picked up one time. The rearrangement joins TRBV11-2 to TRBJ2-7; 9 positions agree with TRBD2. Germline V CDR1 and CDR2: SGHAT, FQNNGV. V lost 1 base, J lost 6 bases, and 1 base stayed unmatched. This CDR3 is built from 13 residues. CDR3 sequence reads: CASSLVAGVEQYF. Here the CDR3 DNA reads TGTGCCAGCAGCTTAGTAGCGGGAGTCGAGCAGTACTTC.

The rearrangement links TRBV7-8 to TRBJ1-6, with D tentatively TRBD1 (6 bases). CDR1 is SGHVS, CDR2 FQNEAQ, per germline. This CDR3 has 14 amino acids. Trimming took off 8 bases at V and 8 bases at J, with 16 bases between the two ends. The CDR3 loop is CASAPDRFYSPLHF. In DNA form, the CDR3 reads TGTGCCAGCGCCCCCGACAGGTTCTATTCACCCCTCCACTTT. The entire variable domain, with the rest obtained from reference TRBV7-8 and TRBJ1-6, is as follows: GAGVSQSPRYKVAKRGQDVALRCDPISGHVSLFWYQQALGQGPEFLTYFQNEAQLDKSGLPSDRFFAERPEGSVSTLKIQRTQQEDSAVYLCASAPDRFYSPLHFGNGTRLTVT.

The chain is built from TRBV4-3 and TRBJ2-7; no definite D call. Trimming removed 0 bases at V and 9 bases at J, with 18 bases between. CDR1 is LGHNA, CDR2 YSLEER, per germline. CDR3 size: 15 residues. The CDR3 DNA reads TGCGCCAGCAGCCAAGATTGGGCGAATGGAAAGTGGCAGTACTTC. It is translated as CASSQDWANGKWQYF.

The chain links TRBV29-1 to TRBJ2-7; tentative D call: TRBD1 (7 bases). Germline CDR1 is SQVTM and CDR2 is ANQGSEA. The V gene lost 8 bases and the J gene lost 7 bases, with 21 bases spanning the gap. The CDR3 is made up of 13 amino acids. The DNA for the CDR3 is TGCAGCCCCCGGGGGACAGCCGCCTTTGAGCAGTACTTC. Protein: CSPRGTAAFEQYF.